The 19 T cell receptor beta chains below all came from one sample that was sequenced in a study of T cells after yellow fever vaccination. TCRdb fed the 5' RACE reads into MiXCR, producing one record per CDR3 protein. The table lists under 700,000 distinct CDR3 sequences, approximately 16% of them singletons, with around 15% in the top ten. Sequencing used PBMCs, obtained about 5 days after the first yellow fever vaccination. The receptors derive from a man between 18 and 35 years old who received the YFV17D yellow fever vaccine.

In its sample, this clonotype was seen a few times. The chain joins TRBV7-2 to TRBJ2-3, with 9 bases identical to TRBD2. Losses at the gene ends were 2 bases for V and 3 bases for J; bases not matched to a gene: 9. The CDR3 spans 17 residues. Germline CDR1 and CDR2: SGHTA and FQGNSA. Here the CDR3 reads CASSLPSGGLATDTQYF. CDR3 DNA sequence: TGTGCCAGCAGCTTACCCAGCGGGGGGTTAGCGACAGATACGCAGTATTTT.

This clonotype has a handful of counts. V is TRBV10-3 and J is TRBJ2-3, with a possible D match to TRBD1 (6 bases). The ends were cut back, 9 bases at V and 0 bases at J, with 13 bases in the middle. Germline values: CDR1 ENHRY, CDR2 SYGVKD. This CDR3 is built from 14 residues. CDR3 bases: TGTGCCATATCTCCGGGACAAAGCACAGATACGCAGTATTTT. Its protein product is CAISPGQSTDTQYF.

In its sample, this clonotype was seen a few times. This chain uses TRBV27 with TRBJ2-3, with D perhaps being TRBD1 or TRBD2 (6 bases each). The CDR3 consists of 16 residues. V dropped 4 bases and J dropped 6 bases, with 20 bases sitting between them. Germline loops: CDR1 MNHEY, CDR2 SMNVEV (reference sequence). The CDR3 bases are TGTGCCAGCAGTTCACTTGGGGGGCCCTCCAGGGATACGCAGTATTTT. Translation gives CASSSLGGPSRDTQYF.

This chain connects TRBV29-1 to TRBJ2-2; no definite D call. Germline values: CDR1 SQVTM, CDR2 ANQGSEA. The CDR3 is 15 residues long. V lost 0 bases and J lost 0, with 8 bases in between. The CDR3 is CSVEDLGSNTGELFF. In DNA form, the CDR3 reads TGCAGCGTTGAAGATCTAGGATCGAACACCGGGGAGCTGTTTTTT.

The sample holds a few counts of this clonotype. The chain uses TRBV4-3 and TRBJ1-5, with D hard to call. Germline assignment: CDR1 LGHNA and CDR2 YSLEER. The CDR3 runs 14 residues. V was cut by 0 bases and J by 0 bases, with 3 bases left in between. Written as DNA, the CDR3 is TGCGCCAGCAGCCAAGAATTTAGCAATCAGCCCCAGCATTTT. Amino acid sequence: CASSQEFSNQPQHF.

V and J are TRBV7-2 and TRBJ2-7; the match to TRBD1 covers 7 bases. V lost 6 bases to trimming and J lost 0 bases; unmatched junction nucleotides: 5. CDR1 is SGHTA, CDR2 FQGNSA, per germline. The CDR3 length is 14 residues. The CDR3 loop is CASREGTVSYEQYF. For the CDR3, the DNA is TGTGCCAGCAGGGAAGGGACAGTCTCCTACGAGCAGTACTTC.

The rearrangement joins TRBV5-6 to TRBJ2-7; either TRBD1 or TRBD2 may fit D (5 bases each). Per the germline V gene, CDR1 is SGHDT and CDR2 is YYEEEE. V lost 4 bases and J lost 7, with 12 bases in between. CDR3 size: 12 residues. The chain's CDR3 is CASSTGEGEQYF. CDR3 sequence (DNA): TGTGCCAGCAGCACTGGCGAGGGGGAGCAGTACTTC.

The genes are TRBV6-1 and TRBJ1-1; D unclear. This CDR3 spans 16 amino acids. Trimming shortened V by 6 bases and J by 4 bases, and 21 bases separated the two germline ends. Germline V gene sequence: CDR1 MNHNS, CDR2 SASEGT. The CDR3 coding sequence is TGTGCCAGCAGCGCCCAATATGGACTTTTTGGCACTGAAGCTTTCTTT. Translated: CASSAQYGLFGTEAFF.

This chain connects TRBV10-3 to TRBJ2-5, with D perhaps TRBD1 or TRBD2 (5 bases each). The germline V and J ends were trimmed by 5 bases and 4 bases, with 17 bases remaining between them. CDR3 length: 15 residues. Germline loops: CDR1 ENHRY, CDR2 SYGVKD. DNA of the CDR3: TGTGCCATCAGTAGTGGGGGTTCGTGGGGAGAGACCCAGTACTTC. It codes for CAISSGGSWGETQYF.

The table lists this clonotype with a few counts. The rearrangement links TRBV5-1 to TRBJ1-1, with D possibly being TRBD1 (5 bases). CDR1 is SGHRS, CDR2 YFSETQ, per germline. The V and J ends lost 3 bases and 1 base respectively, with 10 bases between them. CDR3 length: 14 residues. CDR3 amino acids: CASSWDGQNTEAFF. The CDR3 DNA reads TGCGCCAGCAGCTGGGACGGACAGAACACTGAAGCTTTCTTT.

A few counts support this clonotype. V is TRBV5-1 and J is TRBJ2-2; D is uncertain. Between the trimmed V and J ends, which lost 5 bases and 6 bases, there was a span of 11 bases. The CDR3 is made up of 13 amino acids. CDR1 is SGHRS and CDR2 is YFSETQ in the germline V gene. In DNA form, the CDR3 reads TGCGCCAGCAGTTCTGAGTTTTCCGGGGAGCTGTTTTTT. This encodes CASSSEFSGELFF.

This sequence joins TRBV24-1 and TRBJ2-1; 8 bases are shared with TRBD2. With V trimmed by 4 bases and J by 5 bases, 3 bases remained unmatched. The CDR3 loop spans 14 amino acids. Germline values: CDR1 KGHDR, CDR2 SFDVKD. CDR3 sequence reads: CATSDPRGDNEQFF. In nucleotides, the CDR3 is TGTGCCACCAGTGACCCGCGGGGGGACAATGAGCAGTTCTTC.

In its sample, this clonotype was seen a few times. The V and J genes are TRBV12-3 or TRBV12-4 and TRBJ1-1; D is possibly TRBD1 (5 bases). This CDR3 has 14 residues. The V and J ends lost 6 bases and 4 bases respectively, with 15 bases between them. The CDR3 nucleotides read TGTGCCAGCAGCCCTCAGGGAATCGGCACTGAAGCTTTCTTT. Amino acid sequence: CASSPQGIGTEAFF.

Only a few counts were recorded for this clonotype. The J gene is TRBJ2-2, the V gene TRBV11-2, with D uncertain. Germline V gene lookup returns CDR1 SGHAT and CDR2 FQNNGV. This CDR3 has 14 amino acids. V was cut by 1 base and J by 3 bases, with 6 bases left in between. The CDR3 sequence: CASSLGPYTGELFF. In DNA, the CDR3 is TGTGCCAGCAGCTTAGGACCCTACACCGGGGAGCTGTTTTTT.

In this sample, this clonotype turned up a few times. The CDR3 DNA is TGTGCCAGCAGCTTAGACAGACAGGGGGCGCGGTATGGCTACACCTTC. Its protein is CASSLDRQGARYGYTF. The rearrangement links TRBV7-9 to TRBJ1-2; 10 bases are shared with TRBD1. V shed 1 base and J 5 bases; nucleotides not matched to a gene: 7. Per germline, CDR1 SEHNR and CDR2 FQNEAQ (reference sequence). CDR3 size: 16 residues.

The genes are TRBV4-1 and TRBJ2-1; a possible D gene is TRBD1 (5 bases). The CDR3 has 22 amino acids. Trimming cost V 4 bases and J 5 bases, with 36 bases left between them. From germline, CDR1 is MGHRA and CDR2 YSYEKL. The CDR3 region has the DNA TGCGCCAGCAGCCGGCGGACACCACCACGAGCCCTCTACAATGAAAGAGACAATGAGCAGTTCTTC. Its translation is CASSRRTPPRALYNERDNEQFF.

The gene calls are TRBV5-6 and TRBJ1-3; D uncertain. CDR1 and CDR2 from the germline V gene are SGHDT and YYEEEE. V was cut by 0 bases and J by 6 bases, with 16 bases left in between. The CDR3 sequence is 16 residues long. CDR3 amino acids: CASSLGLVHLENTIYF. The CDR3 bases are TGTGCCAGCAGCTTGGGGTTGGTTCATCTGGAAAACACCATATATTTT. Based on the CDR3 plus reference TRBV5-6 and TRBJ1-3, the full variable domain is DAGVTQSPTHLIKTRGQQVTLRCSPKSGHDTVSWYQQALGQGPQFIFQYYEEEERQRGNFPDRFSGHQFPNYSSELNVNALLLGDSALYLCASSLGLVHLENTIYFGEGSWLTVV.

This clonotype has only a few counts. The rearrangement uses TRBV4-2 and TRBJ2-3, with no clear D. There are 16 residues in the CDR3. Germline V lookup: CDR1 LGHNA, CDR2 YNFKEQ. V lost 4 bases to trimming and J lost 1 base, with 15 bases between them. DNA of the CDR3: TGTGCCAGCAGCCCACGACCCAATCATCGCACAGATACGCAGTATTTT. Translation gives CASSPRPNHRTDTQYF.

The rearrangement uses TRBV4-1 and TRBJ2-1; D gene uncertain. This CDR3 has 14 amino acids. Germline CDR1 MGHRA, CDR2 YSYEKL. The V gene lost 0 bases and the J gene lost 4 bases, with 7 bases spanning the gap. The CDR3 is CASSQDVAYNEQFF. As DNA, the CDR3 is TGCGCCAGCAGCCAAGATGTCGCGTACAATGAGCAGTTCTTC.